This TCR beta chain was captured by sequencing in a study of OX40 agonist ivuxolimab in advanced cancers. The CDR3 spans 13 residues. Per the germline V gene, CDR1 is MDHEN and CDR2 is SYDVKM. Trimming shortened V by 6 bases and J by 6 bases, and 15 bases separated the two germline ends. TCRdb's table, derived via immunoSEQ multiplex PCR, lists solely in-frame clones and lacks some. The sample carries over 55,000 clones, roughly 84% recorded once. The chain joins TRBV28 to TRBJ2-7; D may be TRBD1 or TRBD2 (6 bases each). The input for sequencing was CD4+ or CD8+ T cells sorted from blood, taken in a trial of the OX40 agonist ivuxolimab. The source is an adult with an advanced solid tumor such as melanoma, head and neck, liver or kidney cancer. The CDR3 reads CASRRDKLFEQYF. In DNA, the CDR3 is TGTGCCAGCAGGCGGGACAAGCTTTTCGAGCAGTACTTC.